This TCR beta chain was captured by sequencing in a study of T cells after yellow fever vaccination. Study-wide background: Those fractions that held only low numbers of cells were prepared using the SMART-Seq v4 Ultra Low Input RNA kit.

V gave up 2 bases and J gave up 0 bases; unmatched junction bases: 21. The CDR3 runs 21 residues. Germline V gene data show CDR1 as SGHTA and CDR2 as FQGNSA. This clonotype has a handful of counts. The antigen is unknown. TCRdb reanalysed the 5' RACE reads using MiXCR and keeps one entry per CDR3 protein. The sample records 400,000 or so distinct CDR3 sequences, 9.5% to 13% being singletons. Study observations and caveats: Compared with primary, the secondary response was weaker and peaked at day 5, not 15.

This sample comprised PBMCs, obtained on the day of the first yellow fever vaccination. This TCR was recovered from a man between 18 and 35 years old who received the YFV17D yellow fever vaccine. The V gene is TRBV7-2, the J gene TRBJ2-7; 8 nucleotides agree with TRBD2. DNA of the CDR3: TGTGCCAGCAGCTTATCGCCCCGAAGGGGAGCGGGGGCTTCTAGCTCCTACGAGCAGTACTTC. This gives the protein CASSLSPRRGAGASSSYEQYF. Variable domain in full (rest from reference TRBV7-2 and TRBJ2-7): GAGVSQSPSNKVTEKGKDVELRCDPISGHTALYWYRQSLGQGLEFLIYFQGNSAPDKSGLPSDRFSAERTGGSVSTLTIQRTQQEDSAVYLCASSLSPRRGAGASSSYEQYFGPGTRLTVT.